The present T cell receptor beta chain was sequenced within a study of blood T cells in healthy people across ages. PBMCs were isolated at a quantity of at least 7 million per sample. Extraction yielded at least 6 micrograms of total RNA per sample. CDR3 length equals 16 residues. Trimming at V came to 3 bases and at J to 3 bases, leaving 7 bases not matched to a gene. The germline V gene has CDR1 DFQATT and CDR2 SNEGSKA (reference sequence). A single count supports this clonotype. Its antigen is unknown. Study findings and constraints: The long-lived group displayed more naive CD4+ cells, plus higher diversity, than the aged donors did.

For the second PCR, which ran for roughly 7 to 11 cycles, a sample-barcoded 5' primer and a J-beta primer mix were used. Each CDR3 protein gets one entry after TCRdb re-called the 5' RACE reads with MiXCR. The repertoire has around 750,000 distinct CDR3 sequences, 53% of them found once; the top ten carry about 38%. The V and J genes are TRBV20-1 and TRBJ2-1, with 11 bases lining up with TRBD2. The sequencing sample was made of blood. This receptor was taken from an elderly man in good health. The CDR3 coding sequence is TGCAGTGCTAGGGTAGCGGGAGGGCCCCGCTACAATGAGCAGTTCTTC. Translating gives CSARVAGGPRYNEQFF.